This is a list of T cell receptor beta chains from one sample in a study of prognosis after radiotherapy for stage I lung cancer. TCRdb ran MiXCR on the multiplex PCR reads and lists one entry per CDR3 protein. The sample has about 30,000 distinct CDR3 sequences; more than 25% are singletons. This specimen was PBMCs, taken before or after stereotactic body radiation therapy (not recorded which). Receptors originate from a donor aged 50 or older with non-small cell lung cancer. Both conserved end residues are part of each CDR3. The D gene is left open where the match is weak. Only some rows state a clone size, as once, few, many or a class for expanded clones.

TRBD2 | TRBJ2-2 | TRBV19 | medium-sized | CASNRITQGGYTGELFF | TGTGCCAGTAACCGAATTACTCAGGGAGGGTACACCGGGGAGCTGTTTTTT
TRBD2 | TRBJ2-1 | TRBV6-4 | medium-sized | CASSDSSRGVEGEQFF | TGTGCCAGCAGTGACTCGAGTCGGGGGGTTGAGGGTGAGCAGTTCTTC
- | TRBJ1-2 | TRBV9 | many | CASSERTVLGGYTF | TGTGCCAGCAGCGAGCGGACGGTCCTAGGGGGCTACACCTTC
TRBD2 | TRBJ2-1 | TRBV5-1 | - | CASSLWGGDYNEQFF | TGCGCCAGCAGCTTGTGGGGGGGGGACTACAATGAGCAGTTCTTC
- | TRBJ1-2 | TRBV18 | many | CASSPGAEHGYTF | TGTGCCAGCTCACCAGGGGCAGAGCATGGCTACACCTTC
TRBD1 | TRBJ1-4 | TRBV19 | medium-sized | CASALVTGGNEKLFF | TGTGCCAGTGCACTAGTCACAGGGGGCAATGAAAAACTGTTTTTT
TRBD2 | TRBJ2-1 | TRBV19 | many | CASSILAGGQGEQFF | TGTGCCAGTAGTATTCTAGCGGGGGGGCAAGGTGAGCAGTTCTTC
- | TRBJ2-7 | TRBV3-1 | many | CASSQRGAVDEQYF | TGTGCCAGCAGCCAAAGAGGGGCGGTGGACGAGCAGTACTTC
- | TRBJ1-1 | TRBV5-4 | many | CASSAQGLQLEAFF | TGTGCCAGCAGCGCCCAGGGTCTACAACTTGAAGCTTTCTTT
TRBD2 | TRBJ2-2 | TRBV6-1 | many | CASSRLAFTGELFF | TGTGCCAGCTCCCGACTAGCCTTCACCGGGGAGCTGTTTTTT
- | TRBJ2-3 | TRBV9 | - | CASSYTDTQYF | TGTGCCAGCAGCTACACAGATACGCAGTATTTT
- | TRBJ2-5 | TRBV19 | many | CASSMTGETQYF | TGTGCCAGTAGTATGACGGGAGAGACCCAGTACTTC
TRBD1 | TRBJ1-1 | TRBV6-1 | many | CASLGQGSPRAFF | TGTGCCAGCCTAGGACAGGGCAGCCCAAGAGCTTTCTTT
TRBD2 | TRBJ2-7 | TRBV5-1 | once | CASSFGLEVSEQYF | TGCGCCAGCAGCTTTGGACTAGAAGTTTCCGAGCAGTACTTC
TRBD1 | TRBJ1-2 | TRBV20-1 | - | CSAKSTGTNYGYTF | TGCAGTGCCAAATCGACAGGGACTAACTATGGCTACACCTTC
TRBD1 | TRBJ2-5 | TRBV2 | many | CASSAGTEETQYF | TGTGCCAGCAGTGCCGGGACAGAAGAGACCCAGTACTTC
- | TRBJ2-7 | TRBV20-1 | - | CSASGTSNPEQYF | TGCAGTGCGTCCGGGACGTCCAACCCGGAGCAGTACTTC
TRBD2 | TRBJ2-3 | TRBV24-1 | - | CATSDSGRGGASTDTQYF | TGTGCCACCAGTGATTCGGGCCGGGGGGGGGCTAGCACAGATACGCAGTATTTT
TRBD1 | TRBJ1-2 | TRBV5-6 | many | CASRPGQGNYGYTF | TGTGCCAGCAGACCGGGACAGGGCAACTATGGCTACACCTTC
- | TRBJ2-7 | TRBV20-1 | many | CSASRALEQYF | TGCAGTGCTAGCAGGGCATTGGAGCAGTACTTC
- | TRBJ1-2 | TRBV28 | many | CASSLGDYGYTF | TGTGCCAGCAGCTTGGGCGACTATGGCTACACCTTC
- | TRBJ2-7 | TRBV6-1 | many | CASSGWGGLTFWYF | TGTGCCAGCAGTGGATGGGGGGGCCTGACGTTCTGGTACTTC
TRBD1 | TRBJ2-2 | TRBV7-9 | many | CASSPPDRLYGGELFF | TGTGCCAGCAGCCCGCCGGACAGGTTGTACGGCGGGGAGCTGTTTTTT
- | TRBJ2-7 | TRBV20-1 | - | CSYWGRESYYEKYF | TGCAGCTACTGGGGGCGGGAGAGCTACTACGAGAAGTACTTC
TRBD2 | TRBJ2-7 | TRBV4-1 | medium-sized | CASSQDTSVSYEQYF | TGCGCCAGCAGCCAAGATACTAGCGTCTCCTACGAGCAGTACTTC
- | TRBJ1-5 | TRBV6-2/TRBV6-3 | once | CASTHGHLGNQPQHF | TGTGCCAGCACCCATGGCCATTTGGGCAATCAGCCCCAGCATTTT
- | TRBJ2-2 | TRBV9 | - | CASSVPDRVANTGELFF | TGTGCCAGCAGCGTCCCCGACCGGGTGGCGAACACCGGTGAGCTGTTTTTT
- | TRBJ1-5 | TRBV6-2/TRBV6-3 | once | CASIFLSPAIRSNQPQHF | TGTGCCAGCATTTTCCTCTCTCCGGCCATCAGGAGCAATCAGCCCCAGCATTTT
- | TRBJ2-7 | TRBV11-2 | many | CASSHPGVLSVEEQYF | TGTGCCAGCAGCCACCCGGGTGTCCTCTCGGTTGAAGAGCAGTACTTC
- | TRBJ2-5 | TRBV4-2 | many | CASSQDLTGQETQYF | TGTGCCAGCAGCCAAGATTTGACGGGGCAAGAGACCCAGTACTTC
- | TRBJ2-4 | TRBV13 | - | CASSVQGMGKNIQYF | TGTGCCAGCAGCGTCCAGGGAATGGGCAAAAACATTCAGTACTTC
TRBD1 | TRBJ1-2 | TRBV14 | many | CASSLKTGLGYTF | TGTGCCAGCAGCCTCAAGACAGGGCTCGGCTACACCTTC
TRBD2 | TRBJ2-2 | TRBV20-1 | - | CSATLAGAGGELFF | TGCAGTGCAACATTAGCGGGAGCGGGTGGGGAGCTGTTTTTT
TRBD1 | TRBJ2-7 | TRBV28 | - | CARDRGSYYEQYF | TGTGCCAGGGACAGGGGTTCCTACTACGAGCAGTACTTC
- | TRBJ2-2 | TRBV19 | many | CASTLTGNTGELFF | TGTGCCAGTACCCTAACTGGGAACACCGGGGAGCTGTTTTTT
- | TRBJ1-2 | TRBV7-9 | many | CASSRADGANYGYTF | TGTGCCAGCAGCCGCGCGGACGGAGCTAACTATGGCTACACCTTC
TRBD2 | TRBJ2-2 | TRBV24-1 | - | CATSVSGGAPGEMFF | TGTGCCACAAGTGTGAGCGGGGGGGCCCCCGGGGAGATGTTTTTT
TRBD2 | TRBJ2-7 | TRBV20-1 | many | CSALDSGTYEQYF | TGCAGTGCTCTAGATAGCGGGACATACGAGCAGTACTTC
- | TRBJ2-3 | TRBV27 | - | CASSFVRGRDTQYF | TGTGCCAGCAGTTTTGTACGGGGGCGGGATACGCAGTATTTT
TRBD1 | TRBJ1-1 | TRBV29-1 | many | CSGSPQGAIEAFF | TGCAGCGGGTCGCCTCAGGGGGCAATTGAAGCTTTCTTT
TRBD1 | TRBJ2-1 | TRBV7-8 | many | CASSSDRGRSSYNEQFF | TGTGCCAGCAGCTCGGACAGGGGCAGGAGCTCCTACAATGAGCAGTTCTTC
TRBD1 | TRBJ1-2 | TRBV5-1 | many | CASSSQGLYGYTF | TGCGCCAGCAGCTCACAGGGGTTGTATGGCTACACCTTC
- | TRBJ2-3 | TRBV20-1 | many | CSARVTDTQYF | TGCAGTGCTAGAGTAACCGATACGCAGTATTTT
- | TRBJ1-2 | TRBV7-8 | many | CASSLIRPGDSGYTF | TGTGCCAGCAGCTTAATTCGCCCAGGGGATAGTGGCTACACCTTC
- | TRBJ2-3 | TRBV12-3/TRBV12-4 | many | CASSLGPVGTQYF | TGTGCCAGCAGTTTAGGACCAGTGGGTACGCAGTATTTT
- | TRBJ1-3 | TRBV7-9 | many | CASSLGPSGYGNTIYF | TGTGCCAGCAGCTTAGGACCCTCCGGCTATGGAAACACCATATATTTT
TRBD2 | TRBJ2-1 | TRBV20-1 | medium-sized | CSAPGGGSSYNEQFF | TGCAGTGCCCCCGGGGGGGGTAGCTCCTACAATGAGCAGTTCTTC
TRBD2 | TRBJ2-1 | TRBV7-9 | many | CASQRGTEQFF | TGTGCCAGCCAGCGGGGGACTGAGCAGTTCTTC